Shown below are 8 T cell receptor beta chains from a single sample sequenced in a study of T cell changes during pregnancy in multiple sclerosis. TCRdb's copy holds only in-frame clones and misses some; the assay was immunoSEQ multiplex PCR. The table has roughly 46,000 clones, 80% to 95% seen once; the top ten hold roughly 2.2%. This specimen was peripheral blood, taken in the third trimester of pregnancy. The receptors come from a female donor with multiple sclerosis, enrolled in a pregnancy study.

This clone has a single count. The rearrangement uses TRBV9 and TRBJ2-7; D perhaps matches TRBD2 (6 bases). The CDR3 covers 13 residues. With 3 bases removed from V and 4 bases from J, the gap between germline ends came to 11 bases. Germline CDR1 SGDLS, CDR2 YYNGEE. The CDR3: CASSASGGYEQYF. Written as DNA, the CDR3 is TGTGCCAGCAGCGCCTCCGGGGGATACGAGCAGTACTTC.

The chain employs TRBV19 and TRBJ2-7; no clear D gene. The CDR3 totals 13 residues. Between the trimmed V and J ends, which lost 1 base and 3 bases, there was a span of 7 bases. Germline CDR1 and CDR2: LNHDA and SQIVND (reference sequence). The CDR3 DNA reads TGTGCCAGTAGTATAGGTCCCAGCTACGAGCAGTACTTC. Translation: CASSIGPSYEQYF.

The CDR3 spells CASSLTSTGANVLTF. The DNA of the CDR3 is TGCGCCAGCAGCTTGACATCCACTGGGGCCAACGTCCTGACTTTC. The J gene is TRBJ2-6, the V gene TRBV4-3; D is uncertain. Germline V gene sequence: CDR1 LGHNA, CDR2 YSLEER. This CDR3 has 15 amino acids. The V end lost 5 bases, the J end lost 2 bases, and 10 bases lay between the germline ends.

This chain joins TRBV18 and TRBJ2-4; D is uncertain. The V end lost 4 bases, the J end lost 0 bases, and 13 bases lay between the germline ends. The CDR3 has 16 amino acids. CDR1 KGHSH and CDR2 LQKENI come from the germline V gene. CDR3 protein: CASSLTGQLAKNIQYF. CDR3 coding DNA: TGTGCCAGCTCACTTACGGGTCAGCTAGCCAAAAACATTCAGTACTTC.

J is TRBJ1-1 and V is TRBV7-3; a weak D match, TRBD1 (6 bases). V was pared by 0 bases and J by 1 base, with 9 bases between. Germline CDR1 is SGHTA and CDR2 is FQGTGA. The CDR3 has 15 residues. DNA for the CDR3: TGTGCCAGCAGCTTAACCGGGACACGGAACACTGAAGCTTTCTTT. Its protein product is CASSLTGTRNTEAFF.

The chain joins TRBV10-3 to TRBJ1-2; 11 bases fit TRBD1. This CDR3 has 14 residues. CDR1 and CDR2 (germline): ENHRY, SYGVKD. After removal of 6 bases from V and 3 bases from J, the junction contained 3 bases not matched to a gene. The CDR3 here is CAIRKGQGDYGYTF. The CDR3 region has the DNA TGTGCCATCAGAAAGGGACAGGGGGACTATGGCTACACCTTC.

The chain combines TRBV29-1 with TRBJ2-3; D is ambiguous. CDR1 and CDR2 (germline): SQVTM, ANQGSEA. The CDR3 length is 11 residues. V shed 4 bases and J shed 5 bases, with 7 bases lying between them. The CDR3 DNA is TGCAGCGTTGGAAGAGGAGATACGCAGTATTTT. This translates into CSVGRGDTQYF.

This sequence joins TRBV19 and TRBJ2-1; D possibly corresponds to TRBD2 (5 bases). V was trimmed by 5 bases and J by 7 bases, leaving 15 bases between them. Germline V gene data show CDR1 as LNHDA and CDR2 as SQIVND (reference sequence). This CDR3 has 14 residues. The CDR3 DNA follows: TGTGCCAGTAGTCCCCTGGGGAGAACAAATGAGCAGTTCTTC. The encoded protein is CASSPLGRTNEQFF.